This TCR beta chain was found in a study of blood T cells in healthy people across ages (dated by TCRdb to 2013 to 2016). Looking at the study overall: In model experiments, template switching captured roughly one uniquely barcoded TCR beta cDNA molecule for every two T cells. To track age-related changes in TCR beta repertoire diversity, the study relied on deep sequencing normalized with unique cDNA molecular identifiers. Donors were grouped into four age groups: young (average approximately 16 years), middle-aged (39), aged (around 60) and long-lived (around 82). Using the same blood draw, the study looked at two additional independent replicas of 1 million unique cDNA reads for two donors, one aged 18 to 29 and the other aged 80 or older.

Systemically healthy Caucasian individuals from Russia, about 38 in total and aged roughly 6 to 100 years, were included as donors. Ten milliliters of peripheral blood were drawn from each donor into EDTA-treated Vacutainer tubes. Ficoll-Paque density-gradient centrifugation was used to isolate PBMCs, with at least 6.5 million per sample. Total RNA was extracted from PBMCs with Trizol reagent, with at least 5.5 micrograms obtained per sample. For every donor, an aliquot of PBMCs went through flow cytometry to measure the percentages of naive CD45RAhigh/CD27high T cells. Points the paper makes about the study in general: Estimates of total diversity based on one million sequenced T cells were considered lower bounds and underestimates. The percentage of naive T cells measured by flow cytometry correlated strongly with observed TCR beta diversity. The CMV infection status of donors was not known, potentially confounding age-related changes in expanded clonotypes. Bulk unsorted PBMC profiling prevented conclusive comparison of naive and antigen-experienced compartments. Compared with the aged group, the long-lived group had more naive CD4+ T cells, fewer expanded clones and increased TCR diversity, a pattern suggesting age selection. Observed TCR beta diversity per million T cells fell roughly linearly with age, and a significant reduction was already apparent by age approximately 40.

The CDR3 goes from the cysteine to the phenylalanine over 14 residues. The DNA shown is the 42-base CDR3, in frame from base 1. CDR1 SQVTM and CDR2 ANQGSEA were looked up in the germline V gene. Library preparation employed 5' RACE. Sequencer: Illumina HiSeq 2500. A second PCR of roughly 6 to 11 cycles was performed with a sample-barcoded 5' primer and a J-beta primer mix. A template-switch 5' adaptor carrying 12 random nucleotides introduced a unique molecular identifier onto each TCR beta cDNA molecule. At least 2.5 million CDR3-containing paired-end reads were obtained from each sample. All of the RNA was converted into first-strand cDNA using the Mint cDNA synthesis kit, with a TRBC-specific oligonucleotide serving as the primer. After uracil-DNA glycosylase treatment, a first 18-cycle PCR used universal primers M1SS and BC2_uni_R on all cDNA. Turning to the authors' computational methods: Each sample was normalized by randomly selecting 1 million high-quality reads, each carrying a distinct molecular identifier. Reads sharing molecular identifiers were discarded rather than binned into consensus sequences. MiTCR, run with a Q25 quality threshold and the strictest error-elimination algorithm, handled CDR3 identification, clonotype clustering and error correction. A nonparametric unseen species model with Euler transformation was used to estimate lower-bound total TCR beta diversity. The raw public reads went through TCRdb reprocessing: fastp at Q25, MiXCR clone calling, in-frame beta chains kept. One record per CDR3 amino acid sequence lists the most common genes and DNA. These V and J calls are TCRdb output, not the study's own analysis. Present in this sample are approximately 800,000 distinct CDR3 sequences, 20% to 25% of which were seen just once. The ten largest clones represent under 4% of the sample.

With respect to this clonotype: Its antigen is currently not known. Base quality data are lacking; no much larger clone is found one base away.

The same data also went into a second study, on T cells of mothers and their children. Per the second study: Nine systemically healthy Caucasian individuals, comprising three mothers and their six children, were included as donors. cDNA synthesis used all of the extracted RNA, with roughly 1.5 ug of RNA in each 15 ul reaction. In the second PCR, the M1S primer added sample barcodes and 2-4 random nucleotides. Over 9 million TCR beta CDR3 reads came from each mother, compared with some 3.1 million reads from each child. Thymic selection similarly shapes TCR recombination output in related and unrelated pairs, with minor effect from inherited differences. Normalized repertoire overlap was always slightly but never significantly higher in related than unrelated mother-child pairs. No persistent microchimeric T cell clones were found, with a detection sensitivity of 75 to 100 clones per million clonotypes. In the study, deep NGS was used to compare the TCR beta repertoires of mothers and children, and features distinguishing related mother-child pairs from unrelated individuals were sought. On average, the children were roughly 11 +/- 4 years old, while the mothers were about 38 +/- 4 years old. After adapter ligation with NEBNext reagents, the libraries were sequenced on Illumina HiSeq 2000 with 100+100 nt paired-end reads. To avoid cross-contamination, the mother libraries and the child libraries were prepared a month apart and sequenced in separate runs. For each donor, somewhere between roughly 500,000 and 2,100,000 distinct TCR beta clonotypes were identified. Naive TCR beta clonotypes were estimated from low-frequency clonotypes matched to each donor's FACS-determined naive share, without sorting.

The clonotype was recovered from a boy between 5 and 17 years old in good health. The sequence joins TRBV29-1 to TRBJ2-5; the D gene is perhaps TRBD1 or TRBD2, each of them matching over 6 bases. The DNA end lines up better with TRBJ2-7; the J call may be wrong. The sequencing input was blood. CDR3 region: CSVEEGGGGYEQYF. At the DNA level, the sequence is TGCAGCGTTGAAGAGGGGGGCGGTGGGTACGAGCAGTACTTC.